A selection of T cell receptor beta chains follows, all from one sample in a study of blood T cell repertoires in COVID-19. Sequencing used immunoSEQ multiplex PCR; TCRdb keeps in-frame clones, though not all of them. The sample shows some 80,000 clones, roughly 76% of them seen only once. Material: peripheral blood. Receptors originate from a woman over 75 with active or convalescent COVID-19. Each CDR3 is given with its conserved first and last residue. A D gene is named only where the DNA matches it firmly. Size values are once, few and many counts, or a class for expanded clones, and some rows have none.

>TRBV7-2|18|TRBJ1-6|TRBD1|.
CASSLPLGSRDRRSTLHF
TGTGCCAGCAGCTTACCCCTCGGTTCACGGGACAGGCGATCGACCCTCCACTTT
>TRBV12-3/TRBV12-4|12|TRBJ1-2|.|.
CASSLDSYGYTF
TGTGCCAGCAGTCTTGACAGCTATGGCTACACCTTC
>TRBV24-1|15|TRBJ2-2|.|.
CATSRGGANTGELFF
TGTGCCACCAGTCGAGGAGGCGCGAACACCGGGGAGCTGTTTTTT
>TRBV4-1|14|TRBJ2-3|.|.
CASSQGAPTDTQYF
TGCGCCAGCAGCCAAGGGGCTCCAACAGATACGCAGTATTTT
>TRBV5-1|13|TRBJ2-2|.|.
CASSLEGRGELFF
TGCGCCAGCAGCTTAGAGGGCCGCGGGGAGCTGTTTTTT
>TRBV3-1/TRBV3-2|14|TRBJ1-1|.|.
CASSQRGLNTEAFF
TGTGCCAGCAGCCAAAGGGGCTTGAACACTGAAGCTTTCTTT
>TRBV19|14|TRBJ2-3|TRBD1|.
CASSRGRETDTQYF
TGTGCCAGTTCCAGGGGGCGCGAGACAGATACGCAGTATTTT
>TRBV5-1|15|TRBJ2-5|.|.
CASSLYPDRKETQYF
TGCGCCAGCAGCTTGTACCCAGACAGAAAAGAGACCCAGTACTTC
>TRBV2|15|TRBJ1-4|.|.
CASSVETGASEKLFF
TGTGCCAGCAGTGTTGAGACAGGAGCAAGTGAAAAACTGTTTTTT
>TRBV19|15|TRBJ2-7|.|.
CASSIGRDLTYEQYF
TGTGCCAGTAGTATCGGCCGGGACTTAACCTACGAGCAGTACTTC
>TRBV29-1|12|TRBJ2-7|.|.
CSAADAAYEQYF
TGCAGCGCTGCAGACGCAGCCTACGAGCAGTACTTC
>TRBV4-2|17|TRBJ2-5|TRBD1|.
CASSHTQGQGAGETQYF
TGTGCCAGCAGCCATACCCAGGGACAGGGGGCGGGGGAGACCCAGTACTTC
>TRBV6-2/TRBV6-3|13|TRBJ2-2|.|.
CASSYLNTGELFF
TGTGCCAGCAGTTACCTAAACACCGGGGAGCTGTTTTTT
>TRBV28|13|TRBJ2-3|.|few
CASSLGTGDTQYF
TGTGCCAGCAGTCTTGGTACGGGGGATACGCAGTATTTT
>TRBV6-5|15|TRBJ1-3|TRBD1|.
CAVFRRTGGGNTIYF
TGTGCCGTCTTCCGTAGGACAGGGGGTGGAAACACCATATATTTT
>TRBV4-1|16|TRBJ2-2|TRBD1|.
CASSHAGTGGTGELFF
TGCGCCAGCAGCCATGCCGGGACAGGGGGCACCGGGGAGCTGTTTTTT
>TRBV30|16|TRBJ1-2|TRBD1|.
CAWSNLGGQGASGYTF
TGTGCCTGGAGCAACCTCGGGGGGCAGGGGGCTAGCGGCTACACCTTC